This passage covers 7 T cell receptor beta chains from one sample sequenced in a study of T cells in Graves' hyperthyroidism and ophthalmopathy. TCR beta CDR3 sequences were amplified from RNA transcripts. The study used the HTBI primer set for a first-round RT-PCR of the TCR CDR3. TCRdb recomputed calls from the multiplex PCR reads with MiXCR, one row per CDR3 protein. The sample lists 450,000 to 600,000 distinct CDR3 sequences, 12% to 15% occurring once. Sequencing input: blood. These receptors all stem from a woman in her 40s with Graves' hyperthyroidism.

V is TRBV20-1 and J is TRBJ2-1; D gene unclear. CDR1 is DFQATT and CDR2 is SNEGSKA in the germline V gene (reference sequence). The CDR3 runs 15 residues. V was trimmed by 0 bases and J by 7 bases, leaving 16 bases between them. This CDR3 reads CSARDSVFFGNEQFF. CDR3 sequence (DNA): TGCAGTGCTAGAGATTCAGTTTTCTTCGGGAATGAGCAGTTCTTC.

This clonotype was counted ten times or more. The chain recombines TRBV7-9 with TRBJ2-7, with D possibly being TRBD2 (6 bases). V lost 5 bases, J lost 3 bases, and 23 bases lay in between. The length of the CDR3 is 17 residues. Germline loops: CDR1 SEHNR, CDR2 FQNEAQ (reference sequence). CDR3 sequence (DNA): TGTGCCAGCAGCCTAGGGGTCGGAGGGAGCATCCTCTACGAGCAGTACTTC. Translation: CASSLGVGGSILYEQYF.

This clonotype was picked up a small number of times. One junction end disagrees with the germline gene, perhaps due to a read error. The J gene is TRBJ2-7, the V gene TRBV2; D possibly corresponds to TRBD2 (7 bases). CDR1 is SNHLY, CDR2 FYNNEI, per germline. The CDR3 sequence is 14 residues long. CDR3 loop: CASSEGGTSGSATF. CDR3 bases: TGTGCCAGCAGTGAGGGGGGGACATCCGGTAGCGCTACCTTC.

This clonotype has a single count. Here the CDR3 reads CASKTGTRGYEQYF. In DNA form, the CDR3 reads TGTGCCAGCAAGACCGGGACAAGGGGCTACGAGCAGTACTTC. The chain uses TRBV28 and TRBJ2-7; possibly TRBD1 for D (6 bases). This CDR3 contains 14 residues. CDR1 and CDR2 from the germline V gene are MDHEN and SYDVKM. Trimming left V 7 bases short and J 3 bases short, with 16 bases between.

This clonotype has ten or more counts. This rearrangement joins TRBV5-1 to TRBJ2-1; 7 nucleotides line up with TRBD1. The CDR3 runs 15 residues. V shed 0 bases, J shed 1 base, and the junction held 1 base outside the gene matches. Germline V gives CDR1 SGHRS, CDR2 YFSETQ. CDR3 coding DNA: TGCGCCAGCAGCTTGGCGACAGGGTCCTACAATGAGCAGTTCTTC. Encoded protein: CASSLATGSYNEQFF.

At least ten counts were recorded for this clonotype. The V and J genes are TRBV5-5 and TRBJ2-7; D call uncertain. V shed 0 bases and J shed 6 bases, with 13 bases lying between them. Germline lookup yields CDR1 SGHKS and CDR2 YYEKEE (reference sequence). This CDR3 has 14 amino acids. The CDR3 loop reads CASSLGVPLGEQYF. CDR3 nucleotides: TGTGCCAGCAGCTTGGGGGTCCCCCTTGGCGAGCAGTACTTC.

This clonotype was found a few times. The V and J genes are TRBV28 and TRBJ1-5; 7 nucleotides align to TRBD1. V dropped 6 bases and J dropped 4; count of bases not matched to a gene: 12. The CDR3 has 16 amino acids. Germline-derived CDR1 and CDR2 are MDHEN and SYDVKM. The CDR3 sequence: CASSRPRTGGNQPQHF. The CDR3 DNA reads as TGTGCCAGCAGCCGCCCTCGGACAGGTGGTAATCAGCCCCAGCATTTT.